This TCR beta chain was documented in a study of cytomegalovirus exposure and HLA in healthy donors. Study overall: The 95 to 150 validation repertoires used a platform that matched the one used for the 550 to 800 first-cohort repertoires, as a later analysis reported. Study outcomes and limitations: TCR clusters originating in the first cohort tended to co-occur in the 120 validation repertoires, according to a later analysis. Reports credit the classifier with highly specific, highly sensitive diagnosis of cytomegalovirus status.

Germline loops: CDR1 MNHEY, CDR2 SVGAGI. V lost 7 bases and J 6 bases, leaving 15 bases between the germline ends. The CDR3 consists of 13 residues. The repertoire was sequenced with immunoSEQ multiplex PCR; TCRdb's copy has only in-frame clones and lacks some. The table includes approximately 150,000 clones, around 87% detected once. This clone was seen more than once but under ten times. The target antigen is unknown. The sequenced sample consisted of PBMCs. V gene TRBV6-5 combines with J gene TRBJ1-2; tentative D call: TRBD1 (5 bases). The receptor was isolated from a woman in her 30s in good health and CMV-seronegative. CDR3 protein: CASIKGSLDGYTF. The CDR3 DNA sequence: TGTGCCAGCATCAAGGGGTCTCTCGATGGCTACACCTTC.